This T cell receptor (beta chain) emerged from a study of breast tumors, draining lymph nodes, adjacent tissues. Study-wide results and limits: Most tumor T cells seemingly derive from lymph node, then expand in tumor. Tumor and nontumor repertoires were significantly more similar in luminal-like than in basal-like breast cancer. Tumor TCR diversity was below lymph nodes but above nontumor tissue. That most tumor T cells come from lymph nodes remained unproven.

Samples came from axillary lymph nodes draining the breast cancer. This CDR3 has 15 residues. The germline CDR1 and CDR2 sequences are SGHVS and FQNEAQ. TCRdb analysed the multiplex PCR reads with MiXCR anew, one entry per CDR3 protein. The sample has about 180,000 distinct CDR3 sequences, about 33% seen once. In regard to this clonotype: No antigen is known for it. A read error may account for a junction end that differs from germline.

The TCR comes from a female donor with breast cancer. Some clones in this sample may be carry-over from other donors' samples. The J gene is TRBJ2-1, the V gene TRBV7-8; 9 bases are shared with TRBD2. Sequenced input: axillary lymph node tissue. The CDR3 bases are TGTGCCAGCAGCTTCAGCGGGGGGTCCTACAATGAGCAGCTCTTC. As protein: CASSFSGGSYNEQLF.